A selection of T cell receptor beta chains follows, all from one sample in a study of T cells after posttransplantation cyclophosphamide. The method was immunoSEQ multiplex PCR; TCRdb's version includes in-frame clones alone and lacks a portion of them. The sample has 25,000 to 35,000 clones, none seen only once. Sequencing used PBMCs. These receptors came from a woman aged 60-75 years in good health, CMV-negative, and a related stem cell transplant donor. CDR3s include the opening cysteine and the closing phenylalanine or tryptophan. A D gene is named only where the DNA matches it firmly. Not all rows give a size; the values are once, few, many and, for expanded clones, a class.

V: TRBV5-1
J: TRBJ1-5
length: 13
D: NA
size: many
CDR3: CASSFNQNQPQHF
DNA: TGCGCCAGCAGCTTCAATCAGAATCAGCCCCAGCATTTT

V: TRBV6-1
J: TRBJ1-2
length: 12
D: NA
size: NA
CDR3: CALQGDIYGYTF
DNA: TGTGCCTTACAGGGTGATATCTATGGCTACACCTTC

V: TRBV10-3
J: TRBJ2-5
length: 14
D: NA
size: many
CDR3: CAISGLSMQETQYF
DNA: TGTGCCATCAGTGGTTTGTCTATGCAAGAGACCCAGTACTTC

V: TRBV25-1
J: TRBJ2-5
length: 15
D: TRBD1
size: few
CDR3: CASRRIGTGEETQYF
DNA: TGTGCCAGCAGGAGGATCGGGACAGGGGAAGAGACCCAGTACTTC

V: TRBV24-1
J: TRBJ2-7
length: 15
D: NA
size: many
CDR3: CATSDGRAGAREQYF
DNA: TGTGCCACCAGTGATGGGAGGGCAGGGGCTCGAGAGCAGTACTTC

V: TRBV7-2
J: TRBJ2-2
length: 15
D: NA
size: NA
CDR3: CASSLRDSGTGELFF
DNA: TGTGCCAGCAGCCTCCGGGACTCGGGCACCGGGGAGCTGTTTTTT

V: TRBV9
J: TRBJ2-7
length: 12
D: NA
size: many
CDR3: CASSAGTYEQYF
DNA: TGTGCCAGCAGCGCCGGGACTTACGAGCAGTACTTC

V: TRBV7-9
J: TRBJ1-5
length: 12
D: NA
size: few
CDR3: CASSPPRGPQHF
DNA: TGTGCCAGCAGCCCCCCCCGGGGGCCCCAGCATTTT

V: TRBV6-4
J: TRBJ2-2
length: 14
D: NA
size: NA
CDR3: CASSASPGTGELFF
DNA: TGTGCCAGCAGTGCCTCTCCGGGCACCGGGGAGCTGTTTTTT

V: TRBV24-1
J: TRBJ1-5
length: 14
D: NA
size: many
CDR3: CATSMTGQVQPQHF
DNA: TGTGCCACCAGTATGACAGGTCAGGTCCAGCCCCAGCATTTT

V: TRBV5-1
J: TRBJ2-5
length: 14
D: TRBD2
size: few
CDR3: CASYQAGTTETQYF
DNA: TGCGCCAGCTACCAAGCTGGGACTACCGAGACCCAGTACTTC

V: TRBV7-2
J: TRBJ1-5
length: 13
D: NA
size: NA
CDR3: CASSPEEGRPQHF
DNA: TGTGCCAGCAGCCCGGAGGAGGGTCGGCCCCAGCATTTT

V: TRBV5-1
J: TRBJ2-7
length: 15
D: TRBD2
size: many
CDR3: CASSSGTSGPYEQYF
DNA: TGCGCCAGCAGCTCTGGGACTAGCGGACCCTACGAGCAGTACTTC

V: TRBV27
J: TRBJ1-1
length: 13
D: NA
size: many
CDR3: CASRRASNTEAFF
DNA: TGTGCCAGCCGGAGGGCTTCGAACACTGAAGCTTTCTTT

V: TRBV30
J: TRBJ1-3
length: 13
D: TRBD1
size: many
CDR3: CAWRTGKGNTIYF
DNA: TGTGCCTGGAGGACAGGGAAAGGAAACACCATATATTTT

V: TRBV7-3
J: TRBJ1-1
length: 13
D: NA
size: many
CDR3: CASSLIQNTEAFF
DNA: TGTGCCAGCAGCTTAATTCAGAACACTGAAGCTTTCTTT

V: TRBV12-3/TRBV12-4
J: TRBJ2-1
length: 12
D: TRBD1
size: many
CDR3: CASRSTGTGEIF
DNA: TGTGCCAGCAGATCCACCGGGACAGGGGAGATCTTC

V: TRBV7-2
J: TRBJ1-4
length: 15
D: TRBD1
size: many
CDR3: CASSMQTGTGEKLFF
DNA: TGTGCCAGCAGCATGCAAACCGGGACAGGGGAAAAACTGTTTTTT

V: TRBV11-2
J: TRBJ2-7
length: 13
D: NA
size: many
CDR3: CASSLDRVHEQYF
DNA: TGTGCCAGCAGCTTGGACAGAGTCCACGAGCAGTACTTC

V: TRBV4-1
J: TRBJ1-3
length: 19
D: NA
size: many
CDR3: CASSLAPQTQGTSGNTIYF
DNA: TGCGCCAGCAGCCTCGCTCCCCAGACCCAGGGGACCTCTGGAAACACCATATATTTT

V: TRBV6-5
J: TRBJ2-2
length: 14
D: NA
size: many
CDR3: CASSYDRNTGELFF
DNA: TGTGCCAGCAGTTACGACAGGAACACCGGGGAGCTGTTTTTT

V: TRBV19
J: TRBJ2-1
length: 16
D: TRBD2
size: many
CDR3: CASSIQSGGSYNEQFF
DNA: TGTGCCAGTAGTATCCAAAGCGGGGGCTCCTACAATGAGCAGTTCTTC

V: TRBV12-3/TRBV12-4
J: TRBJ1-3
length: 16
D: NA
size: NA
CDR3: CASSPRVFTGGNPIYF
DNA: TGTGCCAGCAGCCCACGGGTCTTTACGGGGGGAAACCCCATATATTTT

V: TRBV2
J: TRBJ1-4
length: 16
D: NA
size: many
CDR3: CASKIEWAGTNEKLFF
DNA: TGTGCCAGCAAAATTGAGTGGGCGGGAACTAATGAAAAACTGTTTTTT

V: TRBV5-1
J: TRBJ2-5
length: 14
D: TRBD1
size: few
CDR3: CASSYGQGQETQYF
DNA: TGCGCCAGCAGCTATGGACAGGGACAAGAGACCCAGTACTTC

V: TRBV5-1
J: TRBJ2-3
length: 15
D: TRBD1
size: many
CDR3: CASSLTTGSTDTQYF
DNA: TGCGCCAGCAGCCTGACGACAGGGAGCACAGATACGCAGTATTTT

V: TRBV7-9
J: TRBJ2-7
length: 12
D: NA
size: many
CDR3: CASSLAGRGQYF
DNA: TGTGCCAGCAGCTTAGCTGGACGGGGGCAGTACTTC

V: TRBV11-2
J: TRBJ2-2
length: 15
D: NA
size: many
CDR3: CASSLEAGNTGELFF
DNA: TGTGCCAGCAGCTTAGAAGCAGGGAACACCGGGGAGCTGTTTTTT

V: TRBV19
J: TRBJ2-7
length: 13
D: NA
size: many
CDR3: CASKAQGEDEQYF
DNA: TGTGCCAGTAAGGCACAGGGTGAGGACGAGCAGTACTTC

V: TRBV6-2/TRBV6-3
J: TRBJ2-7
length: 12
D: NA
size: many
CDR3: CASSPMAERRYF
DNA: TGTGCCAGCAGTCCCATGGCGGAGAGACGGTACTTC

V: TRBV5-6
J: TRBJ1-2
length: 14
D: TRBD1
size: many
CDR3: CASSLRGPPYGYTF
DNA: TGTGCCAGCAGCCTCAGGGGGCCGCCCTATGGCTACACCTTC

V: TRBV30
J: TRBJ2-1
length: 14
D: NA
size: few
CDR3: CAWESGVSYNEQFF
DNA: TGTGCCTGGGAATCCGGGGTCTCCTACAATGAGCAGTTCTTC

V: TRBV11-2
J: TRBJ2-7
length: 14
D: TRBD2
size: few
CDR3: CASSLDRLAGVPYF
DNA: TGTGCCAGCAGCTTAGATCGGCTAGCGGGAGTCCCGTACTTC

V: TRBV27
J: TRBJ1-4
length: 16
D: NA
size: many
CDR3: CASSLAARIPNEKLFF
DNA: TGTGCCAGCAGTCTAGCAGCCCGCATTCCCAATGAAAAACTGTTTTTT

V: TRBV7-2
J: TRBJ2-5
length: 15
D: TRBD2
size: many
CDR3: CASSLGGGPQETQYF
DNA: TGTGCCAGCAGCTTAGGCGGGGGGCCTCAAGAGACCCAGTACTTC

V: TRBV7-2
J: TRBJ2-2
length: 15
D: NA
size: many
CDR3: CASSFQGRGTGELFF
DNA: TGTGCCAGCAGCTTCCAGGGGAGGGGCACCGGGGAGCTGTTTTTT

V: TRBV5-1
J: TRBJ2-7
length: 16
D: NA
size: many
CDR3: CASSTGQPEGSYEQYF
DNA: TGCGCCAGCAGCACCGGACAGCCCGAGGGTTCCTACGAGCAGTACTTC

V: TRBV11-2
J: TRBJ2-7
length: 15
D: TRBD2
size: many
CDR3: CASSSQTSGNYEQYF
DNA: TGTGCCAGCAGCTCGCAGACTAGCGGAAACTACGAGCAGTACTTC

V: TRBV4-3
J: TRBJ1-1
length: 15
D: NA
size: many
CDR3: CASSQGYSLNTEAFF
DNA: TGCGCCAGCAGCCAAGGGTACAGTCTGAACACTGAAGCTTTCTTT

V: TRBV6-2/TRBV6-3
J: TRBJ1-5
length: 17
D: NA
size: many
CDR3: CASSYGKSRGSNQPQHF
DNA: TGTGCCAGCAGTTACGGGAAATCTAGGGGGAGCAATCAGCCCCAGCATTTT

V: TRBV7-3
J: TRBJ2-2
length: 14
D: TRBD2
size: NA
CDR3: CASSLNGGSGELFF
DNA: TGTGCCAGCAGCTTAAACGGGGGGAGCGGGGAGCTGTTTTTT

V: TRBV7-3
J: TRBJ2-2
length: 16
D: TRBD2
size: many
CDR3: CASSLRGSGGTGELFF
DNA: TGTGCCAGCAGCTTAAGGGGTAGCGGGGGTACCGGGGAGCTGTTTTTT

V: TRBV6-2/TRBV6-3
J: TRBJ1-1
length: 15
D: TRBD1
size: many
CDR3: CASSEGDRLNTEAFF
DNA: TGTGCCAGCAGTGAGGGGGACAGACTGAACACTGAAGCTTTCTTT

V: TRBV5-6
J: TRBJ2-3
length: 15
D: TRBD1
size: many
CDR3: CASTKDRGSTDTQYF
DNA: TGTGCCAGCACCAAGGACAGGGGAAGCACAGATACGCAGTATTTT

V: TRBV5-1
J: TRBJ2-1
length: 16
D: TRBD2
size: many
CDR3: CASIRQTSGGAGEQFF
DNA: TGCGCCAGCATCAGACAGACTAGCGGGGGGGCTGGTGAGCAGTTCTTC

V: TRBV5-1
J: TRBJ2-1
length: 15
D: TRBD2
size: many
CDR3: CASSLVAGGYNEQFF
DNA: TGCGCCAGCAGCTTGGTAGCGGGGGGGTACAATGAGCAGTTCTTC

V: TRBV27
J: TRBJ1-5
length: 16
D: NA
size: few
CDR3: CASSLQGIIGNQPQHF
DNA: TGTGCCAGCAGTTTACAGGGCATCATAGGCAATCAGCCCCAGCATTTT

V: TRBV2
J: TRBJ1-1
length: 13
D: NA
size: many
CDR3: CASSPPSAPGAFF
DNA: TGTGCCAGCAGTCCACCCAGCGCCCCCGGAGCTTTCTTT

V: TRBV2
J: TRBJ2-2
length: 14
D: NA
size: many
CDR3: CARSRGSNTGELFF
DNA: TGTGCTAGGAGTCGGGGTTCGAACACCGGGGAGCTGTTTTTT

V: TRBV5-1
J: TRBJ2-7
length: 13
D: NA
size: many
CDR3: CASSLTVPNEQYF
DNA: TGCGCCAGCAGCCTGACAGTTCCTAACGAGCAGTACTTC

V: TRBV6-1
J: TRBJ1-2
length: 14
D: NA
size: few
CDR3: CASSSLVRVEGYTF
DNA: TGTGCCAGCAGTTCCCTTGTAAGGGTAGAGGGCTACACCTTC

V: TRBV19
J: TRBJ2-2
length: 14
D: NA
size: many
CDR3: CASSRGTRAGELFF
DNA: TGTGCCAGTAGTCGGGGGACCAGAGCCGGGGAGCTGTTTTTT

V: TRBV4-3
J: TRBJ2-1
length: 15
D: TRBD2
size: many
CDR3: CASSQEQGLALRQFF
DNA: TGCGCCAGCAGCCAAGAACAGGGACTAGCACTTAGGCAGTTCTTC